The 21 T cell receptor beta chains below come from one sample, sequenced in a study of shared clonotypes between healthy human individuals. Using immunoSEQ multiplex PCR, the repertoire was profiled, and TCRdb retains in-frame clones only, with some absent. The sample has 2 million to 2.5 million clones; 93% are singletons. Source material: naive CD4+ T cells from PBMCs. Subset here: CD45RA+ positively selected. Receptors were obtained from a man between 18 and 35 years old in good health. Some clones in this sample may be carry-over from other donors' samples.

The rearrangement links TRBV19 to TRBJ2-7; D not certain. V lost 2 bases and J 1 base, leaving 9 bases between the germline ends. There are 14 residues in the CDR3. Germline V gene sequence: CDR1 LNHDA, CDR2 SQIVND (reference sequence). The CDR3: CASSIQYASYEQYF. The CDR3 DNA sequence: TGTGCCAGTAGTATACAGTACGCTTCCTACGAGCAGTACTTC.

The gene calls are TRBV2 and TRBJ2-3; D ambiguous. This CDR3 contains 14 residues. Trimming removed 1 base from V and 3 bases from J, with 8 bases in between. Germline values: CDR1 SNHLY, CDR2 FYNNEI. The CDR3 bases are TGTGCCAGCAGTGAAGGTAGTTTAACAGATACGCAGTATTTT. Residues: CASSEGSLTDTQYF.

V usage is TRBV7-3 and J usage is TRBJ2-3; D is perhaps TRBD2 (6 bases). V shed 5 bases and J shed 3 bases, with 15 bases lying between them. CDR3 length: 15 amino acids. Germline V gene lookup returns CDR1 SGHTA and CDR2 FQGTGA. The CDR3 spells CASSPAGLATDTQYF. The CDR3 DNA sequence: TGTGCCAGCAGCCCGGCGGGATTAGCGACAGATACGCAGTATTTT.

This chain uses TRBV2 with TRBJ2-7; TRBD1 is a possible D gene (6 bases). The CDR3 is 14 residues long. V was cut by 6 bases and J by 0 bases, with 12 bases left in between. Germline CDR1 SNHLY, CDR2 FYNNEI. CDR3 residues: CASRFRDNSYEQYF. As DNA, the CDR3 is TGTGCCAGCAGATTCCGGGACAACTCCTACGAGCAGTACTTC.

The chain links TRBV7-7 to TRBJ2-1; 9 bases are a match to TRBD2. The CDR3 contains 16 residues. Per germline, CDR1 SSHAT and CDR2 FNYEAQ (reference sequence). With 5 bases clipped from V and 6 bases from J, the junction kept 11 bases outside the gene matches. The CDR3 DNA sequence: TGTGCCAGCAGCCTTCTATCTAGCGGGAACGGCAATGAGCAGTTCTTC. It yields the protein CASSLLSSGNGNEQFF.

This clone was counted a single time. CDR3 in DNA: TGTGCCAGCAGTTGGACAGAGAACACTGAAGCTTTCTTT. Protein: CASSWTENTEAFF. The chain employs TRBV6-5 and TRBJ1-1, with D perhaps matching TRBD1 (6 bases). V was pared by 4 bases and J by 1 base, with 7 bases between. The CDR3 contains 13 residues. Looked up from germline, CDR1 is MNHEY and CDR2 is SVGAGI.

In regard to this clone: The junction differs from germline at one of its ends, possibly a read error. The chain has TRBV28 and TRBJ1-1; 9 bases are shared with TRBD1. This CDR3 contains 15 residues. CDR1 is MDHEN and CDR2 is SYDVKM in the germline V gene. The CDR3 region is CASSSQTGGNPEAFF. CDR3 nucleotide sequence: TGTGCCAGCAGTTCCCAGACAGGGGGGAACCCTGAAGCTTTCTTT.

This clone was picked up one time. The chain employs TRBV15 and TRBJ1-1, with D unresolved. The V gene's germline CDR1 is LNHNV and CDR2 YYDKDF (reference sequence). The CDR3 has 13 residues. With 2 bases removed from V and 6 bases from J, the gap between germline ends came to 10 bases. CDR3 bases: TGTGCCACCAGCAGACTGAGGGTTTCTGAAGCTTTCTTT. This codes for CATSRLRVSEAFF.

The V call is TRBV4-3, the J call TRBJ1-2; D call uncertain. CDR1 is LGHNA and CDR2 is YSLEER in the germline V gene. The ends were cut back, 1 base at V and 1 base at J, with 10 bases in the middle. The CDR3 covers 15 residues. CDR3 nucleotide sequence: TGCGCCAGCAGCCAAGTACCTGGAGGTAACTATGGCTACACCTTC. Translating it yields CASSQVPGGNYGYTF.

This chain links TRBV6-5 with TRBJ1-4, with 7 nucleotides matching TRBD1. The germline CDR1 and CDR2 sequences are MNHEY and SVGAGI. The CDR3 loop spans 14 amino acids. Trimming at V came to 6 bases and at J to 8 bases, leaving 9 bases not matched to a gene. The DNA of the CDR3 is TGTGCCAGCAGCCACCGGGACAGAAGAGAAAAACTGTTTTTT. This codes for CASSHRDRREKLFF.

The count of this clone is one. This chain links TRBV9 with TRBJ2-1; possibly TRBD1 or TRBD2 for D (5 bases each). Trimming took 3 bases from V and 3 from J, leaving 13 bases between them. This CDR3 region has 15 residues. Germline lookup yields CDR1 SGDLS and CDR2 YYNGEE. The CDR3 here is CASSGRDPNYNEQFF. Written as DNA, the CDR3 is TGTGCCAGCAGCGGCCGGGACCCTAACTACAATGAGCAGTTCTTC.

J is TRBJ2-1 and V is TRBV19; maybe TRBD1 (6 bases). The CDR3 has 18 amino acids. V was pared by 2 bases and J by 0 bases, with 17 bases between. CDR1 LNHDA and CDR2 SQIVND come from the germline V gene (reference sequence). The CDR3 sequence: CASSITGSRISSYNEQFF. CDR3 in DNA: TGTGCCAGTAGTATAACAGGGTCTAGAATAAGCTCCTACAATGAGCAGTTCTTC.

CDR3: CASSPWTGPNQPQHF. The DNA for the CDR3 is TGTGCCAGCTCACCATGGACAGGGCCGAATCAGCCCCAGCATTTT. The chain combines TRBV18 with TRBJ1-5, with TRBD1 matching over 8 bases. The CDR3 consists of 15 residues. The J segment lost 4 bases and the V segment lost 2 bases, leaving 4 bases of the junction unmatched. The germline V gene has CDR1 KGHSH and CDR2 LQKENI. The full variable domain, in which reference TRBV18 and TRBJ1-5 provide the parts outside the CDR3, is NAGVMQNPRHLVRRRGQEARLRCSPMKGHSHVYWYRQLPEEGLKFMVYLQKENIIDESGMPKERFSAEFPKEGPSILRIQQVVRGDSAAYFCASSPWTGPNQPQHFGDGTRLSIL.

This chain links TRBV5-6 with TRBJ2-6, with 12 nucleotides matching TRBD1. After removal of 2 bases from V and 2 bases from J, the junction contained 2 bases not matched to a gene. The CDR3 loop spans 17 amino acids. Germline CDR1 and CDR2: SGHDT and YYEEEE. The CDR3 here is CASSFGTGGAGANVLTF. DNA of the CDR3: TGTGCCAGCAGCTTTGGGACAGGGGGCGCTGGGGCCAACGTCCTGACTTTC.

This rearrangement joins TRBV18 to TRBJ2-5; D gene uncertain. Germline V lookup: CDR1 KGHSH, CDR2 LQKENI. V was trimmed by 4 bases and J by 2 bases, leaving 20 bases between them. The CDR3 is 17 residues long. For the CDR3, the DNA is TGTGCCAGCTCACATGGTATCAGAGAAGTCCTACAAGAGACCCAGTACTTC. Its protein is CASSHGIREVLQETQYF.

The chain joins TRBV28 to TRBJ2-5; D is uncertain. The CDR3 spans 12 residues. Trimming shortened V by 3 bases and J by 5 bases, and 7 bases separated the two germline ends. CDR1 MDHEN and CDR2 SYDVKM come from the germline V gene. Here the CDR3 reads CASSFVLETQYF. The CDR3 DNA follows: TGTGCCAGCAGTTTTGTTCTGGAGACCCAGTACTTC.

This chain uses TRBV19 with TRBJ2-5; 9 bases are a match to TRBD1. CDR1 is LNHDA and CDR2 is SQIVND in the germline V gene (reference sequence). V trimming: 1 base; J trimming: 6 bases; junction bases outside the gene matches: 3. The CDR3 is made up of 14 amino acids. The CDR3 bases are TGTGCCAGTAGTATAGGCGGACAGGGGAAGACCCAGTACTTC. It specifies CASSIGGQGKTQYF.

The J gene is TRBJ2-1, the V gene TRBV7-2, with no clear D. This CDR3 contains 13 residues. V dropped 5 bases and J dropped 6 bases, with 11 bases sitting between them. Germline CDR1 is SGHTA and CDR2 is FQGNSA. Here the CDR3 reads CASSRLYGNEQFF. In DNA, the CDR3 is TGTGCCAGCAGCCGTCTATACGGCAATGAGCAGTTCTTC.

The chain has TRBV9 and TRBJ2-7; TRBD2 matches at 8 bases. With 4 bases clipped from V and 6 bases from J, the junction kept 12 bases outside the gene matches. The germline gives CDR1 SGDLS, CDR2 YYNGEE. The CDR3 runs 15 residues. CDR3 protein: CASSLRSGRESEQYF. For the CDR3, the DNA is TGTGCCAGCAGCCTCCGATCCGGGAGGGAGTCCGAGCAGTACTTC. The full variable domain, completed using reference TRBV9 and TRBJ2-7, is DSGVTQTPKHLITATGQRVTLRCSPRSGDLSVYWYQQSLDQGLQFLIQYYNGEERAKGNILERFSAQQFPDLHSELNLSSLELGDSALYFCASSLRSGRESEQYFGPGTRLTVT.

V usage is TRBV9 and J usage is TRBJ2-7; 12 bases line up with TRBD2. J lost 2 bases, V lost 3 bases, and 6 bases had no gene match. CDR3 length: 16 residues. Looked up from germline, CDR1 is SGDLS and CDR2 is YYNGEE. The CDR3 region has the DNA TGTGCCAGCAGCGCTGGGACTAGCGGGTCACCCTACGAGCAGTACTTC. This translates into CASSAGTSGSPYEQYF.

The chain combines TRBV19 with TRBJ2-7, with 8 bases lining up with TRBD2. Germline trimming cut 4 bases from V and 3 bases from J; bases unmatched to any gene: 14. This CDR3 has 17 amino acids. Germline CDR1 reads LNHDA; CDR2 reads SQIVND (reference sequence). CDR3 in amino acids: CASSRAGTRGTFYEQYF. The CDR3, as DNA: TGTGCCAGTAGTAGGGCAGGGACTAGAGGAACGTTCTACGAGCAGTACTTC.